These 8 T cell receptor beta chains originate from one sample sequenced in a study of T-cell memory formation after mild COVID-19. TCRdb re-derived calls from the 5' RACE reads in MiXCR, one entry per CDR3 protein. The sample gives some 300,000 distinct CDR3 sequences, roughly 19% of which show up once; around 23% is in the top ten. The material sequenced was PBMCs or a T cell subset sorted from them (not recorded which). The receptors stem from a man in his late teens or twenties who had mild COVID-19 (a few samples of this study predate the infection). Cell type and time point are not known.

This clonotype was observed once. The chain has TRBV7-6 and TRBJ2-3; D not certain. CDR1 is SGHVS and CDR2 is FNYEAQ in the germline V gene. Trimming removed 2 bases at V and 1 base at J, with 10 bases between. The CDR3 has 15 amino acids. Written as DNA, the CDR3 is TGTGCCAGCAGCTTACAGGTCGCCGGCACAGATACGCAGTATTTT. This gives the protein CASSLQVAGTDTQYF.

This clonotype was picked up a small number of times. The chain joins TRBV12-3 or TRBV12-4 to TRBJ2-5; TRBD2 aligns across 12 bases. The CDR3 is made up of 16 amino acids. V dropped 2 bases and J dropped 5; count of bases not matched to a gene: 6. The CDR3 nucleotides are TGTGCCAGCAGTTTATCTAGCGGGGGGGCGGGTGAGACCCAGTACTTC. It translates to CASSLSSGGAGETQYF.

The sample holds a few counts of this clonotype. The V call is TRBV15, the J call TRBJ2-7; tentatively, D is TRBD2 (6 bases). V lost 0 bases, J lost 1 base, and 10 bases lay in between. The CDR3 spans 15 residues. The germline V gene has CDR1 LNHNV and CDR2 YYDKDF (reference sequence). CDR3 in amino acids: CATSRDRGGSYEQYV. The CDR3 DNA sequence: TGTGCCACCAGCAGAGATCGGGGAGGTTCCTACGAGCAGTACGTC.

There are a few counts of this clonotype. The chain recombines TRBV5-1 with TRBJ2-1; D unclear. This CDR3 has 17 amino acids. Germline CDR1 SGHRS, CDR2 YFSETQ. Trimming removed 1 base at V and 2 bases at J, with 16 bases between. The CDR3, as DNA: TGCGCCAGCAGCTTGTCCCCCCTGGGCGGCCCCTACAATGAGCAGTTCTTC. Translating it yields CASSLSPLGGPYNEQFF.

This clonotype occurred a few times. The V and J genes are TRBV11-2 and TRBJ2-5; no definite D call. V was cut by 2 bases and J by 1 base, with 11 bases left in between. The CDR3 extends over 15 amino acids. Germline CDR1 SGHAT, CDR2 FQNNGV. The CDR3 region has the DNA TGTGCCAGCAGCTTAACTGGATCGGCCCAAGAGACCCAGTACTTC. It specifies CASSLTGSAQETQYF.

The genes are TRBV20-1 and TRBJ2-1, with 10 bases identical to TRBD2. CDR1 and CDR2 from the germline V gene are DFQATT and SNEGSKA (reference sequence). V gave up 0 bases and J gave up 6 bases; unmatched junction bases: 5. This CDR3 comprises 15 residues. The DNA for the CDR3 is TGCAGTGCTAGAGATCCCAAGCGGGGGGGCAATGAGCAGTTCTTC. It encodes CSARDPKRGGNEQFF.

V is TRBV15 and J is TRBJ1-4; a weak D match, TRBD1 (5 bases). This CDR3 is 16 amino acids long. Trimming took off 1 base at V and 5 bases at J, with 14 bases between the two ends. The germline V gene encodes CDR1 LNHNV and CDR2 YYDKDF (reference sequence). The DNA for the CDR3 is TGTGCCACCAGCAGAGGAGGGACGGATGTAAATGAAAAACTGTTTTTT. Protein: CATSRGGTDVNEKLFF.

The V gene is TRBV5-1, the J gene TRBJ2-2, with D unclear. Germline V gives CDR1 SGHRS, CDR2 YFSETQ. This CDR3 has 15 residues. The V gene lost 1 base and the J gene lost 2 bases, with 9 bases spanning the gap. CDR3 bases: TGCGCCAGCAGCTTGTTAGGGCCAAACACCGGGGAGCTGTTTTTT. It translates to CASSLLGPNTGELFF.